The clone carrying this T cell receptor beta chain was seen more than once but under ten times. Its cognate antigen is unknown. This specimen comes from a study of CD8 T cells in ankylosing spondylitis. Points from the study as a whole: A TCR beta motif of roughly 8 highly homologous variants appeared characteristic of ankylosing spondylitis blood.

TCRdb itself ran the 5' RACE reads through MiXCR, one entry per CDR3 protein. The sample includes around 100,000 distinct CDR3 sequences, 9% of them seen just once. The germline V gene encodes CDR1 SEHNR and CDR2 FQNEAQ (reference sequence). CDR3 length equals 13 residues. V lost 4 bases, J lost 7 bases, and 11 bases lay in between. The sample was blood, either unsorted or a sorted T cell fraction (not recorded which). This chain joins TRBV7-9 and TRBJ2-1; D perhaps matches TRBD2 (6 bases). This clonotype originated in a male donor with ankylosing spondylitis. CDR3 residues: CASSSEGLNEQFF. CDR3 sequence (DNA): TGTGCCAGCAGCTCGGAGGGCCTAAATGAGCAGTTCTTC.